Each of the 30 T cell receptor beta chains below was sequenced from the same sample in a study of spatial heterogeneity in lung cancer. MiXCR, applied by TCRdb to the 5' RACE reads, yields one record per CDR3 protein. The profile shows 110,000 or so distinct CDR3 sequences, about 10% of them singletons. Time point specified: blood at routine non-recurrence follow-up after resection. The sequenced sample was PBMCs, obtained at follow-up. These receptors were collected from a female donor with early-stage non-small cell lung cancer.

The chain couples TRBV29-1 to TRBJ2-1, with 7 bases fitting TRBD1. Germline-derived CDR1 and CDR2 are SQVTM and ANQGSEA. CDR3 length: 13 residues. V trimming: 6 bases; J trimming: 0 bases; junction bases outside the gene matches: 2. This CDR3 reads CSVGQRSYNEQFF. The CDR3 nucleotides are TGCAGCGTGGGACAGCGCTCCTACAATGAGCAGTTCTTC.

This clonotype was seen a handful of times. V and J are TRBV7-9 and TRBJ1-3, with D unresolved. The CDR3 sequence is 14 residues long. Trimming stripped 0 bases from V and 4 bases from J, with 7 bases between. The V gene's germline CDR1 is SEHNR and CDR2 FQNEAQ (reference sequence). The CDR3 spells CASSLARKGNTIYF. CDR3 sequence (DNA): TGTGCCAGCAGCTTAGCGCGAAAGGGAAACACCATATATTTT.

The CDR3 region has the DNA TGTGCCAGCAGACAGGACAGGGGTGATTACAATGAGCAGTTCTTC. Its translation is CASRQDRGDYNEQFF. The V and J genes are TRBV2 and TRBJ2-1; 9 bases are a match to TRBD1. CDR3 size: 15 residues. V shed 6 bases and J 4 bases; nucleotides not matched to a gene: 7. The germline V gene has CDR1 SNHLY and CDR2 FYNNEI.

This chain connects TRBV6-2 or TRBV6-3 to TRBJ2-3; D remains ambiguous. CDR3 size: 14 residues. CDR1 is MNHEY and CDR2 is SVGEGT in the germline V gene. Trimming left V 0 bases short and J 6 bases short, with 10 bases between. Here the CDR3 DNA reads TGTGCCAGCAGTTACTCGTGGGGTGCGGATACGCAGTATTTT. Amino acid sequence: CASSYSWGADTQYF.

This clonotype was seen repeatedly, ten times or more. The rearrangement joins TRBV29-1 to TRBJ2-3; D unresolved. V lost 7 bases to trimming and J lost 4 bases, with 9 bases between them. The CDR3 consists of 11 residues. Germline lookup yields CDR1 SQVTM and CDR2 ANQGSEA. The CDR3 bases are TGCAGCGCCTTAAGTCCAGATACGCAGTATTTT. Translation: CSALSPDTQYF.

This clonotype came up many times. This chain connects TRBV3-1 to TRBJ1-5; D is unresolved. V was cut by 0 bases and J by 12 bases, with 12 bases left in between. This CDR3 spans 13 amino acids. Germline CDR1 and CDR2: LGHDT and YNNKEL (reference sequence). This CDR3 is CASSQDRRPFQHF. The CDR3 DNA follows: TGTGCCAGCAGCCAAGACCGTAGACCATTCCAGCATTTT.

This clonotype was recorded at least ten times. This chain connects TRBV7-8 to TRBJ2-5, with D unclear. The CDR3 runs 11 residues. Deletions cut 7 bases from V and 5 bases from J, with 8 bases between. Germline CDR1 and CDR2: SGHVS and FQNEAQ. This CDR3 reads CASTPRETQYF. DNA of the CDR3: TGTGCCAGCACCCCCCGGGAGACCCAGTACTTC.

CDR3 DNA: TGTGCCAGTAGTGTACGACAGATGTTGGGAAATCAGCCCCAGCATTTT. This sequence encodes CASSVRQMLGNQPQHF. The chain links TRBV19 to TRBJ1-5; TRBD1 is a possible D gene (5 bases). V lost 5 bases and J lost 4, with 18 bases in between. Germline loops: CDR1 LNHDA, CDR2 SQIVND (reference sequence). This CDR3 has 16 residues.

There are many counts of this clonotype. The chain couples TRBV12-3 or TRBV12-4 to TRBJ1-3, with D perhaps matching TRBD1 (5 bases). The length of the CDR3 is 14 residues. Trimming took off 3 bases at V and 0 bases at J, with 6 bases between the two ends. The CDR3 DNA sequence: TGTGCCAGCAGTTTCGGGACCTCTGGAAACACCATATATTTT. Amino acid sequence: CASSFGTSGNTIYF.

This clonotype was detected many times. The genes are TRBV29-1 and TRBJ2-7; no clear D gene. With 6 bases removed from V and 2 bases from J, the gap between germline ends came to 14 bases. Germline-derived CDR1 and CDR2 are SQVTM and ANQGSEA. This CDR3 comprises 13 residues. This chain's CDR3 is CSVRGARPYEQYF. CDR3 sequence (DNA): TGCAGCGTCCGAGGTGCGAGACCCTACGAGCAGTACTTC.

The genes are TRBV24-1 and TRBJ2-6; D is perhaps TRBD1 or TRBD2 (5 bases each). The CDR3 contains 16 residues. Germline values: CDR1 KGHDR, CDR2 SFDVKD. Trimming stripped 6 bases from V and 2 bases from J, with 13 bases between. DNA for the CDR3: TGTGCCACCAGTCCGGGACCAACCCCTGGGGCCAACGTCCTGACTTTC. Translating it yields CATSPGPTPGANVLTF.

The chain joins TRBV9 to TRBJ2-1; D is tentatively TRBD1 or TRBD2 (5 bases each). The CDR3 consists of 14 residues. Looked up from germline, CDR1 is SGDLS and CDR2 is YYNGEE. V was pared by 4 bases and J by 4 bases, with 12 bases between. As DNA, the CDR3 is TGTGCCAGCAGCCCTACAGGAGGTTACAATGAGCAGTTCTTC. Amino acids: CASSPTGGYNEQFF.

This clonotype came up many times. The rearrangement joins TRBV3-1 to TRBJ1-1; tentatively, D is TRBD1 (5 bases). The CDR3 length is 15 residues. V was cut by 4 bases and J by 5 bases, with 17 bases left in between. Germline V gene data show CDR1 as LGHDT and CDR2 as YNNKEL (reference sequence). Here the CDR3 reads CASSRRGLHGTEAFF. CDR3 nucleotide sequence: TGTGCCAGCAGCCGTAGGGGACTACACGGGACTGAAGCTTTCTTT. Variable domain in full (rest from reference TRBV3-1 and TRBJ1-1): DTAVSQTPKYLVTQMGNDKSIKCEQNLGHDTMYWYKQDSKKFLKIMFSYNNKELIINETVPNRFSPKSPDKAHLNLHINSLELGDSAVYFCASSRRGLHGTEAFFGQGTRLTVV.

The V gene is TRBV12-3 or TRBV12-4, the J gene TRBJ1-2; TRBD1 agrees at 8 bases. V shed 5 bases and J 7 bases; nucleotides not matched to a gene: 18. The CDR3 is 17 residues long. This chain's CDR3 is CASSTIGTGIGGAGYTF. The CDR3, as DNA: TGTGCCAGCAGTACAATCGGGACAGGTATCGGAGGTGCTGGCTACACCTTC.

Of note for this clonotype: A junction end diverges from the germline sequence, so it may reflect a read error. This chain connects TRBV6-5 to TRBJ2-7, with a tentative D call TRBD2 (6 bases). Per the germline V gene, CDR1 is MNHEY and CDR2 is SVGAGI. This CDR3 region has 10 residues. DNA for the CDR3: TGTGCCAGTTCCCCGGGACTCGGTTTTTTC. This codes for CASSPGLGFF.

The chain carries TRBV11-3 and TRBJ2-5; D ambiguous. The CDR3 is 13 residues long. Trimming cost V 7 bases and J 2 bases, with 11 bases left between them. CDR1 is SGHNT and CDR2 is YENEEA in the germline V gene. The CDR3 nucleotides are TGTGCCAGCACCAGGAACCATCAAGAGACCCAGTACTTC. It specifies CASTRNHQETQYF.

The V and J genes are TRBV20-1 and TRBJ1-2; 8 bases line up with TRBD1. Per the germline V gene, CDR1 is DFQATT and CDR2 is SNEGSKA (reference sequence). After removal of 0 bases from V and 7 bases from J, the junction contained 1 base not matched to a gene. The CDR3 is 12 residues long. Here the CDR3 reads CSARDRGRGYTF. CDR3 sequence (DNA): TGCAGTGCTAGAGACAGGGGGCGTGGCTACACCTTC.

This clonotype was seen a handful of times. The chain links TRBV5-1 to TRBJ2-7; D might be TRBD1 (6 bases). From germline, CDR1 is SGHRS and CDR2 YFSETQ. V lost 1 base to trimming and J lost 6 bases, with 14 bases between them. The CDR3 has 14 amino acids. The CDR3 region has the DNA TGCGCCAGCAGCTTGCTCCCAGGGGATGGCGAGCAGTACTTC. Protein sequence: CASSLLPGDGEQYF.

This chain uses TRBV27 with TRBJ2-7; 8 bases match TRBD2. V trimming: 7 bases; J trimming: 4 bases; junction bases outside the gene matches: 15. Germline CDR1 MNHEY, CDR2 SMNVEV (reference sequence). CDR3 length: 16 amino acids. The CDR3 DNA reads as TGTGCCAGCAAGATCAATACCAGCGGGGGCCGATACGAGCAGTACTTC. Protein: CASKINTSGGRYEQYF.

The chain employs TRBV12-5 and TRBJ2-3; TRBD1 or TRBD2 may be the D gene (6 bases each). Germline V gives CDR1 LGHNT, CDR2 FRNRAP. The V end was cut by 9 bases, the J end by 6 bases, with 10 bases between. This CDR3 has 11 residues. CDR3 residues: CASGGPDTQYF. The CDR3 DNA is TGTGCTAGCGGGGGCCCGGATACGCAGTATTTT. The full variable domain, in which reference TRBV12-5 and TRBJ2-3 provide the parts outside the CDR3, is DARVTQTPRHKVTEMGQEVTMRCQPILGHNTVFWYRQTMMQGLELLAYFRNRAPLDDSGMPKDRFSAEMPDATLATLKIQPSEPRDSAVYFCASGGPDTQYFGPGTRLTVL.

At least ten counts were recorded for this clonotype. The rearrangement uses TRBV29-1 and TRBJ2-6; D gene ambiguous. V was shortened by 7 bases and J by 0 bases, with 4 bases between the two germline ends. Germline CDR1 reads SQVTM; CDR2 reads ANQGSEA. The CDR3 runs 12 residues. The CDR3 is CSADSGANVLTF. The CDR3 DNA reads TGCAGCGCAGACTCTGGGGCCAACGTCCTGACTTTC.

The genes are TRBV7-9 and TRBJ2-3; 11 bases are shared with TRBD2. V shed 5 bases and J 1 base; nucleotides not matched to a gene: 5. The length of the CDR3 is 16 residues. Germline-derived CDR1 and CDR2 are SEHNR and FQNEAQ (reference sequence). In DNA, the CDR3 is TGTGCCAGCAGCCCTATACTAGCGGGAGGCACAGATACGCAGTATTTT. Encoded protein: CASSPILAGGTDTQYF.

This clonotype was counted between two and nine times. CDR3 region: CAISEGGRRTGELFF. The CDR3 DNA reads TGTGCCATCAGTGAAGGAGGGAGGAGGACCGGGGAGCTGTTTTTT. This chain connects TRBV10-3 to TRBJ2-2; possibly TRBD2 for D (6 bases). Germline V gene data show CDR1 as ENHRY and CDR2 as SYGVKD. The CDR3 has 15 amino acids. Trimming shortened V by 3 bases and J by 5 bases, and 13 bases separated the two germline ends.

The CDR3 loop reads CASSPPSQRTDTIYF. The CDR3 region has the DNA TGTGCCAGCTCACCACCCTCCCAGCGGACGGACACCATATATTTT. The V and J genes are TRBV18 and TRBJ1-3; D call uncertain. The germline V and J ends were trimmed by 0 bases and 8 bases, with 14 bases remaining between them. The CDR3 runs to 15 residues. CDR1 KGHSH and CDR2 LQKENI come from the germline V gene.

This clonotype was seen at least ten times. The chain links TRBV3-1 to TRBJ2-7, with 8 bases that match TRBD1. The J segment lost 5 bases and the V segment lost 3 bases, leaving 9 bases of the junction unmatched. Germline V gives CDR1 LGHDT, CDR2 YNNKEL (reference sequence). The CDR3 spans 15 residues. This CDR3 reads CASSHSGQGQNEQYF. Written as DNA, the CDR3 is TGTGCCAGCAGCCATTCCGGACAGGGACAAAACGAGCAGTACTTC.

This clonotype was seen more than once but under ten times. V and J are TRBV6-2 or TRBV6-3 and TRBJ1-2; tentatively, D is TRBD1 (5 bases). The CDR3 extends over 16 amino acids. CDR1 MNHEY and CDR2 SVGEGT come from the germline V gene. V lost 5 bases and J 3 bases, leaving 19 bases between the germline ends. CDR3 residues: CASSKPGPRLDYGYTF. DNA for the CDR3: TGTGCCAGCAGTAAACCGGGACCCCGGCTGGACTATGGCTACACCTTC.

The sample holds many counts of this clonotype. The chain couples TRBV2 to TRBJ1-2; D might be TRBD1 (5 bases). The CDR3 runs to 14 residues. The germline CDR1 and CDR2 sequences are SNHLY and FYNNEI. The V gene lost 2 bases and the J gene lost 6 bases, with 13 bases spanning the gap. The CDR3 sequence is CASSEMRQSDGYTF. In nucleotides, the CDR3 is TGTGCCAGCAGTGAAATGCGACAGTCGGATGGCTACACCTTC. The complete variable domain, with remaining parts taken from reference TRBV2 and TRBJ1-2, reads EPEVTQTPSHQVTQMGQEVILRCVPISNHLYFYWYRQILGQKVEFLVSFYNNEISEKSEIFDDQFSVERPDGSNFTLKIRSTKLEDSAMYFCASSEMRQSDGYTFGSGTRLTVV.

This clonotype showed up just a few times. The genes are TRBV28 and TRBJ2-7; the D is unclear. The CDR3 runs to 12 residues. Germline lookup yields CDR1 MDHEN and CDR2 SYDVKM. Trimming took 10 bases from V and 0 from J, leaving 10 bases between them. The CDR3 region has the DNA TGTGCCACCACTGGTGGCTCCTACGAGCAGTACTTC. Translated, it gives CATTGGSYEQYF.

Points on this clonotype: A much larger clone differs by one base, so this may be a read error. The V gene is TRBV20-1, the J gene TRBJ2-3; D may be TRBD2 (6 bases). CDR1 DFQATT and CDR2 SNEGSKA come from the germline V gene (reference sequence). The CDR3 has 15 residues. V dropped 5 bases and J dropped 2 bases, with 17 bases sitting between them. The DNA of the CDR3 is TGCAGTGCTTTGGAAGCAGGGACTTTCACAGATACGCAGTATTTT. Protein: CSALEAGTFTDTQYF.

This clonotype was counted at least ten times. V gene TRBV7-8 combines with J gene TRBJ2-1; TRBD2 aligns across 7 bases. CDR3 length: 18 residues. CDR1 SGHVS and CDR2 FQNEAQ come from the germline V gene. V was clipped by 5 bases and J by 2 bases; unmatched bases: 15. The CDR3 DNA reads as TGTGCCAGCAGCCGTTGGATTCTGCGGACTAGGACCTACAATGAGCAGTTCTTC. Translation: CASSRWILRTRTYNEQFF.